These 9 T cell receptor beta chains came from one sample sequenced in a study of shared clonotypes between healthy human individuals. Sequenced by immunoSEQ multiplex PCR; TCRdb stores in-frame clones only, minus some. The table shows roughly 1,100,000 clones, with 65% to 75% occurring only once. Sequencing was performed on memory CD4+ T cells sorted from blood. Subset: CD45RA-negative fraction. These receptors all come from a man younger than 35 in good health.

V is TRBV10-3 and J is TRBJ1-2, with TRBD1 identical over 9 bases. From germline, CDR1 is ENHRY and CDR2 SYGVKD. V was clipped by 2 bases and J by 4 bases; unmatched bases: 5. This CDR3 has 15 residues. CDR3 in amino acids: CAISEPQTGGYGYTF. The DNA for the CDR3 is TGTGCCATCAGTGAGCCTCAGACAGGGGGCTATGGCTACACCTTC.

This chain links TRBV30 with TRBJ1-6, with a tentative D call TRBD1 (6 bases). V lost 7 bases and J 10 bases, leaving 23 bases between the germline ends. The CDR3 length is 15 residues. CDR1 is GTSNPN, CDR2 SVGIG, per germline (reference sequence). The CDR3 bases are TGTGCCTCTTCCGGGGCGGGGGGCGCCGGGTCACCCCTCCACTTT. It encodes CASSGAGGAGSPLHF.

There are a few counts of this clone. The V and J genes are TRBV19 and TRBJ2-1; D possibly corresponds to TRBD1 (5 bases). This CDR3 spans 16 amino acids. The V gene lost 3 bases and the J gene lost 2 bases, with 14 bases spanning the gap. Germline V gives CDR1 LNHDA, CDR2 SQIVND (reference sequence). The CDR3 DNA reads as TGTGCCAGTAGTATGGTCGGTCAGGGTACCTACAATGAGCAGTTCTTC. It codes for CASSMVGQGTYNEQFF. Full variable domain (rest looked up from reference TRBV19 and TRBJ2-1): DGGITQSPKYLFRKEGQNVTLSCEQNLNHDAMYWYRQDPGQGLRLIYYSQIVNDFQKGDIAEGYSVSREKKESFPLTVTSAQKNPTAFYLCASSMVGQGTYNEQFFGPGTRLTVL.

This clone was observed a single time. The V call is TRBV7-2, the J call TRBJ1-2; 8 bases line up with TRBD1. Germline assignment: CDR1 SGHTA and CDR2 FQGNSA. Trimming took 4 bases from V and 8 from J; bases not matched to a gene: 12. CDR3 length: 15 amino acids. In DNA, the CDR3 is TGTGCCAGCAGCTCAAGTCAGGGGGCGTTTAGCGGCTACACCTTC. It encodes CASSSSQGAFSGYTF.

The chain joins TRBV6-1 to TRBJ1-3; D unresolved. Per germline, CDR1 MNHNS and CDR2 SASEGT. The CDR3 runs 12 residues. V gave up 2 bases and J gave up 8 bases, with 7 bases separating them. CDR3 DNA sequence: TGTGCCAGCAGTGAAATGACCCACACCATATATTTT. This gives the protein CASSEMTHTIYF.

The chain employs TRBV28 and TRBJ1-1; TRBD1 is a possible D gene (5 bases). Germline V CDR1 and CDR2: MDHEN, SYDVKM. The CDR3 contains 16 residues. V was trimmed by 7 bases and J by 0 bases, leaving 18 bases between them. CDR3 amino acids: CASTMRQPQMNTEAFF. The CDR3 region has the DNA TGTGCCAGCACCATGAGACAGCCCCAGATGAACACTGAAGCTTTCTTT.

The V gene is TRBV30, the J gene TRBJ1-3; no clear D. V was shortened by 1 base and J by 1 base, with 8 bases between the two germline ends. Germline loops: CDR1 GTSNPN, CDR2 SVGIG (reference sequence). CDR3 length: 14 amino acids. CDR3: CAWSGLKSGNTIYF. DNA of the CDR3: TGTGCCTGGAGTGGTCTGAAATCTGGAAACACCATATATTTT.

Notes on this clone: Just one base apart from a much larger clone, this may be a read error. At the DNA level, this CDR3 is encoded by other sequences in the same sample as well. This sequence joins TRBV7-2 and TRBJ2-7, with unresolved D. This CDR3 is 11 amino acids long. V dropped 2 bases and J dropped 3 bases, with 2 bases sitting between them. Germline V gives CDR1 SGHTA, CDR2 FQGNSA. DNA of the CDR3: TGTGCCAGCAGCTTAAGCTACGAGCAGTACTTC. It is translated as CASSLSYEQYF.

This clone came up a few times. The gene calls are TRBV2 and TRBJ2-2; D not resolved. V was shortened by 3 bases and J by 5 bases, with 4 bases between the two germline ends. This CDR3 comprises 12 residues. Germline values: CDR1 SNHLY, CDR2 FYNNEI. CDR3 amino acids: CASSEFTGELFF. CDR3 bases: TGTGCCAGCAGTGAGTTTACCGGGGAGCTGTTTTTT.